In its sample, the clone carrying this T cell receptor beta chain is medium-sized (0.01 to 0.1%). Blood bank volunteers in Maryland, USA, served as healthy controls. This sample stems from a study of neurological immune-mediated disorders. Between the trimmed V and J ends, which lost 4 bases and 0 bases, there was a span of 9 bases. Germline-derived CDR1 and CDR2 are DFQATT and SNEGSKA (reference sequence). The CDR3 is made up of 14 amino acids. Over 180 million TCR-beta sequences, together covering 15-18 subjects, were produced by every individual sequencing run that was carried out. TCRdb reprocessed the 5' RACE reads via MiXCR and lists one record per CDR3 protein. The sample consists of tens of thousands of distinct CDR3 sequences, about 6.3% of them appearing once.

The genes are TRBV20-1 and TRBJ1-4, with a weak D call TRBD1 (5 bases). The material sequenced was CD4+ T cells from blood. The TCR comes from a woman aged 40 to 50 in good health. The CDR3 spells CSATTGPTNEKLFF. The CDR3 DNA reads TGCAGTGCTACCACAGGCCCAACTAATGAAAAACTGTTTTTT.